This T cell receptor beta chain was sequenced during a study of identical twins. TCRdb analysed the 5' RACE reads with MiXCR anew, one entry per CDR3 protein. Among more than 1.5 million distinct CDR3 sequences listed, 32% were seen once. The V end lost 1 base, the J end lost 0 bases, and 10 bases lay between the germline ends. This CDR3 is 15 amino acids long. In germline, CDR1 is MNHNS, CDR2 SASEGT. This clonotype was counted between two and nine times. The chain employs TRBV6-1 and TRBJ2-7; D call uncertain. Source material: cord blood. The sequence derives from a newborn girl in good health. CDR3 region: CASSEEQAHSYEQYF. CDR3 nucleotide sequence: TGTGCCAGCAGTGAAGAGCAGGCCCACTCCTACGAGCAGTACTTC.